This entry is about one T cell receptor beta chain. Its target is not known. The sample originates from a study of long-term antiretroviral therapy in people with HIV. Study-wide points: An increase in diversity followed ART, yet levels stayed below transplant donor controls. Relative to control repertoires, HIV repertoires exhibited narrower CDR3 length ranges.

The V gene end was trimmed by 4 bases and the J gene end by 3 bases; junction bases not matched to a gene: 17. The CDR3 has 18 amino acids. Germline V lookup: CDR1 SGDLS, CDR2 YYNGEE. Researchers ran immunoSEQ v3.0 at survey level. This table comes from immunoSEQ multiplex PCR, and its TCRdb copy is limited to in-frame clones, with some not included. The table has 25,000 to 30,000 clones, around 85% seen once. The sequencing here drew on unsorted PBMCs, taken 3 years after starting antiretroviral therapy. The chain is built from TRBV9 and TRBJ1-2; 8 bases match TRBD1. This TCR was sampled from a man aged 40-50 years with HIV. The CDR3 here is CASSTRSGQGATDYGYTF. The CDR3 DNA follows: TGTGCCAGCAGCACCCGAAGTGGGCAGGGGGCAACAGACTATGGCTACACCTTC.